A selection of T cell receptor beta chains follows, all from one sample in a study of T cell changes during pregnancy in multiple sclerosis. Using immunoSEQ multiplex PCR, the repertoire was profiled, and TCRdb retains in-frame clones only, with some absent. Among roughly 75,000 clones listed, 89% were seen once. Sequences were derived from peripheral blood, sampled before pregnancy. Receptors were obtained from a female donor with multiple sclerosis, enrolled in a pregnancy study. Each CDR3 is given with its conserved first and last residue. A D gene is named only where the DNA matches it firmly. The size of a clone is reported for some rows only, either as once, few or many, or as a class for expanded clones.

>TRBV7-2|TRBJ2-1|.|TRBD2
CASSLASAGGSSYNEQFF
TGTGCCAGCAGCTTAGCTAGTGCGGGGGGCAGCTCCTACAATGAGCAGTTCTTC
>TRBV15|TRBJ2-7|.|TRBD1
CATSSQRTGAQEDF
TGTGCCACCAGCAGTCAGCGGACAGGAGCCCAGGAGGACTTC
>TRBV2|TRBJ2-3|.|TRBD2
CAGKGLAGGHTQYF
TGTGCCGGAAAGGGACTAGCGGGGGGTCATACGCAGTATTTT
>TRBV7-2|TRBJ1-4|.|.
CASSSLSSYEKLFF
TGTGCCAGCAGCTCTCTATCTTCCTATGAAAAACTGTTTTTT
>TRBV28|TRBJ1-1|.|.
CASSSPDGLYTEAFF
TGTGCCAGCAGTTCTCCAGACGGACTCTACACTGAAGCTTTCTTT
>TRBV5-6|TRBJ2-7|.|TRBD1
CASSHVRTGLDEQYF
TGTGCCAGCAGCCACGTTAGGACAGGGCTCGACGAGCAGTACTTC
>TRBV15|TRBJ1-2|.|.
CATSTSTRTALYGYTF
TGTGCCACCAGCACCTCCACCCGGACAGCCCTCTATGGCTACACCTTC
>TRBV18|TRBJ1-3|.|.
CASSPTGGSGNTIYF
TGTGCCAGCTCACCTACCGGGGGCTCTGGAAACACCATATATTTT
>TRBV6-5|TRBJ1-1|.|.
CASLQLAGRTEAFF
TGTGCCAGTCTCCAGTTGGCAGGGAGGACTGAAGCTTTCTTT
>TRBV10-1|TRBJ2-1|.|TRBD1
CASSGRGWDEQFF
TGCGCCAGCAGTGGCAGGGGGTGGGATGAGCAGTTCTTC
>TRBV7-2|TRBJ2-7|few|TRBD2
CASSLGGGYEQYF
TGTGCCAGCAGCTTAGGGGGGGGCTACGAGCAGTACTTC
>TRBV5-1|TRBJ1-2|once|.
CASSLGGGYTF
TGCGCCAGCAGCTTGGGAGGTGGCTACACCTTC
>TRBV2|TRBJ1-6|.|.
CASSSDSPLHF
TGTGCCAGCAGCTCAGATTCACCCCTCCACTTT
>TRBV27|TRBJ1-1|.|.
CASSPLWGEGLGTEAFF
TGTGCCAGCAGTCCTCTTTGGGGGGAGGGGTTGGGCACTGAAGCTTTCTTT
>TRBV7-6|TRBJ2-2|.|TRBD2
CASSSQAGANTGELFF
TGTGCCAGCAGCTCGCAAGCGGGGGCGAACACCGGGGAGCTGTTTTTT
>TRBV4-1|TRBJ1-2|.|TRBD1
CASSQDLTRGVSYGYTF
TGCGCCAGCAGCCAAGATCTTACCAGGGGGGTATCCTATGGCTACACCTTC
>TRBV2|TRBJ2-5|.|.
CASSVGRLETQYF
TGTGCCAGCAGTGTTGGCAGACTCGAGACCCAGTACTTC
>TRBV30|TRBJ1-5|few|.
CAWGNPNQPQHF
TGTGCCTGGGGCAATCCCAATCAGCCCCAGCATTTT
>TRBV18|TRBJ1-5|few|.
CASSPGLGNQPQHF
TGTGCCAGCTCACCGGGGCTAGGCAATCAGCCCCAGCATTTT
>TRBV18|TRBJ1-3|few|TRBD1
CASSLQGPGNTIYF
TGTGCCAGCTCACTACAGGGGCCTGGAAACACCATATATTTT
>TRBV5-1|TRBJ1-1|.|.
CASSLSPVEMNTEAFF
TGCGCCAGCAGCTTAAGCCCGGTTGAGATGAACACTGAAGCTTTCTTT
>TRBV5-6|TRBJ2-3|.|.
CASSRDITDTQYF
TGTGCCAGCAGCCGGGACATCACAGATACGCAGTATTTT